What follows are 28 T cell receptor beta chains derived from one specimen sequenced in a study of read filtering for tumor transcriptome and immune sequencing. The library was built from around 380 ng RNA with molecular barcoded adaptors for alpha/delta and beta/gamma chains. TCRdb reprocessed the reads with MiXCR, giving one entry per CDR3 protein. The table records around 130,000 distinct CDR3 sequences, about 13% of them present only once. Specimen: a population of CD138-negative cells sorted from bone marrow. The receptor source for this set is a donor at least 40 years old with multiple myeloma.

This clonotype came up many times. The V call is TRBV20-1, the J call TRBJ1-5; D is perhaps TRBD1 (5 bases). V gave up 4 bases and J gave up 2 bases, with 12 bases separating them. This CDR3 region has 14 residues. Per the germline V gene, CDR1 is DFQATT and CDR2 is SNEGSKA (reference sequence). The CDR3 reads CSAMGPFGNQPQHF. CDR3 DNA: TGCAGTGCTATGGGACCTTTCGGCAATCAGCCCCAGCATTTT.

This chain connects TRBV5-1 to TRBJ1-1; D not resolved. The length of the CDR3 is 16 residues. Germline CDR1 is SGHRS and CDR2 is YFSETQ. V was pared by 2 bases and J by 0 bases, with 14 bases between. Here the CDR3 reads CASSFGYRAMNTEAFF. The CDR3 DNA is TGCGCCAGCAGCTTCGGATACCGAGCCATGAACACTGAAGCTTTCTTT.

In its sample, this clonotype was seen many times. The V call is TRBV11-3, the J call TRBJ1-1; D remains ambiguous. The CDR3 consists of 15 residues. The ends were cut back, 4 bases at V and 1 base at J, with 13 bases in the middle. The germline V gene has CDR1 SGHNT and CDR2 YENEEA. The CDR3, as DNA: TGTGCCAGCAGCTCCGACTTGGGTGGGAACACTGAAGCTTTCTTT. Translation gives CASSSDLGGNTEAFF.

This clonotype was picked up many times. The chain links TRBV19 to TRBJ2-1; 9 positions agree with TRBD2. V lost 6 bases and J lost 3; bases outside the gene matches: 9. Looked up from germline, CDR1 is LNHDA and CDR2 is SQIVND (reference sequence). The CDR3 has 16 residues. In nucleotides, the CDR3 is TGTGCCAGTAGCCTACTGAGTAGCGGGAGCTACAATGAGCAGTTCTTC. Amino acid sequence: CASSLLSSGSYNEQFF. The full variable domain, rest sourced from reference TRBV19 and TRBJ2-1, is DGGITQSPKYLFRKEGQNVTLSCEQNLNHDAMYWYRQDPGQGLRLIYYSQIVNDFQKGDIAEGYSVSREKKESFPLTVTSAQKNPTAFYLCASSLLSSGSYNEQFFGPGTRLTVL.

In its sample, this clonotype was seen many times. The chain has TRBV11-2 and TRBJ2-5, with TRBD2 matching over 11 bases. This CDR3 is built from 17 residues. In germline, CDR1 is SGHAT, CDR2 FQNNGV. Trimming at V came to 2 bases and at J to 1 base, leaving 6 bases not matched to a gene. CDR3 DNA sequence: TGTGCCAGCAGCTTAAGGCTAGCGGGAGGTGGCCAAGAGACCCAGTACTTC. It yields the protein CASSLRLAGGGQETQYF.

This clonotype was detected many times. This CDR3 is CASSSKGLAGDTDTQYF. The CDR3 DNA is TGTGCCAGCAGTTCCAAAGGACTAGCGGGAGACACAGATACGCAGTATTTT. The rearrangement joins TRBV12-3 or TRBV12-4 to TRBJ2-3, with 13 bases fitting TRBD2. V lost 4 bases to trimming and J lost 2 bases; unmatched junction nucleotides: 6. This CDR3 region has 17 residues.

This clonotype has at least ten counts. The chain joins TRBV24-1 to TRBJ2-1; 9 bases match TRBD1. The CDR3 sequence is 14 residues long. V was pared by 7 bases and J by 7 bases, with 7 bases of the junction left unmatched. Germline CDR1 is KGHDR and CDR2 is SFDVKD. The CDR3 here is CATSGTGNQNEQFF. CDR3 DNA: TGTGCCACCAGCGGGACAGGGAATCAGAATGAGCAGTTCTTC.

This clonotype appeared many times. The chain carries TRBV5-1 and TRBJ2-3; perhaps TRBD1 as D (6 bases). V was shortened by 4 bases and J by 1 base, with 13 bases between the two germline ends. The CDR3 runs 15 residues. CDR1 is SGHRS, CDR2 YFSETQ, per germline. The CDR3 region is CASSTMGHRTDTQYF. CDR3 DNA: TGCGCCAGCAGCACTATGGGACACCGCACAGATACGCAGTATTTT.

In its sample, this clonotype was seen many times. This rearrangement joins TRBV20-1 to TRBJ2-4, with 9 bases that match TRBD2. J was trimmed by 0 bases and V by 1 base; bases with no gene match: 7. This CDR3 has 17 residues. Germline loops: CDR1 DFQATT, CDR2 SNEGSKA (reference sequence). The CDR3 nucleotides are TGCAGTGCTAGAGGATGGTTAGCGGGGGTAGCCAAAAACATTCAGTACTTC. This encodes CSARGWLAGVAKNIQYF.

The sample holds many counts of this clonotype. This sequence joins TRBV24-1 and TRBJ2-1; 7 nucleotides line up with TRBD2. This CDR3 spans 16 amino acids. Per germline, CDR1 KGHDR and CDR2 SFDVKD. Trimming took 6 bases from V and 3 from J; bases not matched to a gene: 10. Here the CDR3 reads CATSPSRSSGYNEQFF. As DNA, the CDR3 is TGTGCCACCAGTCCCTCCAGGTCTAGCGGCTACAATGAGCAGTTCTTC.

This clonotype has ten or more counts. The V call is TRBV15, the J call TRBJ1-1; a weak D match, TRBD1 (5 bases). In germline, CDR1 is LNHNV, CDR2 YYDKDF (reference sequence). The ends were cut back, 5 bases at V and 2 bases at J, with 12 bases in the middle. The CDR3 has 14 residues. The CDR3 sequence is CATSPGTANTEAFF. CDR3 nucleotide sequence: TGTGCCACCAGCCCCGGGACGGCCAACACTGAAGCTTTCTTT.

This clonotype has just a few counts. V gene TRBV15 combines with J gene TRBJ2-5, with D unresolved. V was cut by 8 bases and J by 2 bases, with 12 bases left in between. This CDR3 is built from 13 residues. Germline CDR1 and CDR2: LNHNV and YYDKDF (reference sequence). The CDR3 DNA is TGTGCCACCCTTCACCCCCAACAAGAGACCCAGTACTTC. Protein: CATLHPQQETQYF.

This clonotype was counted ten times or more. The chain joins TRBV11-2 to TRBJ2-2; tentatively, D is TRBD1 (7 bases). The germline CDR1 and CDR2 sequences are SGHAT and FQNNGV. Trimming cost V 5 bases and J 0 bases, with 16 bases left between them. The CDR3 contains 17 residues. The CDR3 DNA follows: TGTGCCAGCAGCCCGCGGGGACAGACTGCGAACACCGGGGAGCTGTTTTTT. Encoded protein: CASSPRGQTANTGELFF.

This clonotype was detected many times. The V and J genes are TRBV10-3 and TRBJ2-1; D possibly corresponds to TRBD2 (6 bases). CDR1 is ENHRY, CDR2 SYGVKD, per germline. This CDR3 comprises 13 residues. Trimming stripped 3 bases from V and 8 bases from J, with 11 bases between. DNA of the CDR3: TGTGCCATCAGTGATCCTCCGGGAGATGAGCAGTTCTTC. Its protein product is CAISDPPGDEQFF.

There are many counts of this clonotype. The chain carries TRBV5-5 and TRBJ1-5; 9 bases are shared with TRBD1. Losses at the gene ends were 5 bases for V and 4 bases for J; bases not matched to a gene: 4. The CDR3 spans 14 residues. Looked up from germline, CDR1 is SGHKS and CDR2 is YYEKEE (reference sequence). DNA for the CDR3: TGTGCCAGCAGGTCCGGGACAGGGAATCAGCCCCAGCATTTT. Protein: CASRSGTGNQPQHF.

This chain joins TRBV5-1 and TRBJ1-4, with 9 bases aligning to TRBD1. Germline V lookup: CDR1 SGHRS, CDR2 YFSETQ. With 4 bases clipped from V and 7 bases from J, the junction kept 8 bases outside the gene matches. The CDR3 loop spans 15 amino acids. CDR3 in DNA: TGCGCCAGCAGCGGACAGGGGTTAGGTGGTGAAAAACTGTTTTTT. Protein: CASSGQGLGGEKLFF.

This clonotype was seen at least ten times. This may stem from a read error, because a much larger clone lies one nucleotide away. DNA of the CDR3: TGTGCCGGCAGCCCTATCCGGGGGTCTTACAATGAGCAGTTCTTC. This encodes CAGSPIRGSYNEQFF. The chain couples TRBV7-7 to TRBJ2-1; tentative D call: TRBD2 (6 bases). The germline CDR1 and CDR2 sequences are SSHAT and FNYEAQ (reference sequence). This CDR3 is built from 15 residues.

This clonotype has at least ten counts. The genes are TRBV20-1 and TRBJ2-2; 7 bases match TRBD1. V lost 0 bases, J lost 1 base, and 8 bases stayed unmatched. The CDR3 totals 17 residues. Germline loops: CDR1 DFQATT, CDR2 SNEGSKA (reference sequence). The CDR3 DNA follows: TGCAGTGCTAGAGATCCAGGGGGAAATTGGAACACCGGGGAGCTGTTTTTT. This codes for CSARDPGGNWNTGELFF.

At least ten counts were recorded for this clonotype. Just one base apart from a much larger clone, this may be a read error. The chain combines TRBV4-1 with TRBJ2-1, with 9 bases fitting TRBD2. The CDR3 runs to 16 residues. The trim removed 8 bases at V and 2 bases at J, leaving 10 bases unmatched. CDR1 MGHRA and CDR2 YSYEKL come from the germline V gene. The CDR3 sequence is CASGFPTSGTYNEQFF. CDR3 sequence (DNA): TGCGCCAGCGGCTTCCCGACTAGCGGAACCTACAATGAGCAGTTCTTC.

There are many counts of this clonotype. The rearrangement uses TRBV6-2 or TRBV6-3 and TRBJ2-1; D gene ambiguous. The CDR3 spans 15 residues. V lost 4 bases to trimming and J lost 1 base, with 11 bases between them. Germline CDR1 MNHEY, CDR2 SVGEGT. The DNA of the CDR3 is TGTGCCAGCAGTTGGGGTGGCCTGTCCTACAATGAGCAGTTCTTC. Amino acids: CASSWGGLSYNEQFF.

The sample holds many counts of this clonotype. The J gene is TRBJ2-1, the V gene TRBV7-9; 11 nucleotides agree with TRBD2. Germline values: CDR1 SEHNR, CDR2 FQNEAQ (reference sequence). J was trimmed by 5 bases and V by 4 bases; bases with no gene match: 7. The CDR3 is made up of 16 amino acids. The CDR3 protein is CASSSVAGGLDNEQFF. CDR3 in DNA: TGTGCCAGCAGCTCCGTAGCGGGAGGGTTAGACAATGAGCAGTTCTTC.

This clonotype came up many times. A read error may produce the germline difference seen at one junction end. The chain combines TRBV12-3 or TRBV12-4 with TRBJ1-4; possibly TRBD1 for D (6 bases). The CDR3 is 14 amino acids. The DNA for the CDR3 is TGTGCCAGCAGTTTACAACAGGGAGGAGAAAGACTGTTTTTT. As protein: CASSLQQGGERLFF.

V usage is TRBV20-1 and J usage is TRBJ2-1; 10 bases fit TRBD1. The V gene's germline CDR1 is DFQATT and CDR2 SNEGSKA (reference sequence). CDR3 size: 15 residues. V was pared by 3 bases and J by 0 bases, with 2 bases of the junction left unmatched. CDR3 sequence reads: CSARGQGSSYNEQFF. DNA of the CDR3: TGCAGTGCTAGGGGACAGGGGAGCTCCTACAATGAGCAGTTCTTC.

This clonotype was counted between two and nine times. This sequence joins TRBV20-1 and TRBJ2-5; D might be TRBD2 (6 bases). The CDR3 covers 13 residues. The V end lost 7 bases, the J end lost 2 bases, and 14 bases lay between the germline ends. Germline V gene lookup returns CDR1 DFQATT and CDR2 SNEGSKA (reference sequence). CDR3 DNA: TGCAGTGGGGAGGACTACCAGCAAGAGACCCAGTACTTC. It encodes CSGEDYQQETQYF.

At least ten counts were recorded for this clonotype. V gene TRBV5-1 combines with J gene TRBJ2-1, with 11 bases matching TRBD1. Looked up from germline, CDR1 is SGHRS and CDR2 is YFSETQ. This CDR3 spans 16 amino acids. With V trimmed by 4 bases and J by 7 bases, 10 bases remained unmatched. This CDR3 is CASSGRTGGVWNEQFF. The DNA of the CDR3 is TGCGCCAGCAGCGGCAGGACAGGGGGCGTATGGAATGAGCAGTTCTTC.

This clonotype appeared many times. This chain links TRBV30 with TRBJ2-1; 10 nucleotides match TRBD2. Germline CDR1 and CDR2: GTSNPN and SVGIG (reference sequence). CDR3 length equals 17 residues. Trimming at V came to 0 bases and at J to 0 bases, leaving 5 bases not matched to a gene. DNA of the CDR3: TGTGCCTGGAGTGTACGTCCTAGCGGGAGCTCCTACAATGAGCAGTTCTTC. This translates into CAWSVRPSGSSYNEQFF.

The chain carries TRBV11-2 and TRBJ2-2; TRBD2 aligns across 9 bases. Germline lookup yields CDR1 SGHAT and CDR2 FQNNGV. The CDR3 contains 16 residues. The J segment lost 0 bases and the V segment lost 3 bases, leaving 2 bases of the junction unmatched. CDR3 loop: CASSLWTSANTGELFF. The CDR3 DNA reads as TGTGCCAGCAGCTTGTGGACTAGCGCGAACACCGGGGAGCTGTTTTTT.

The table lists this clonotype with many counts. The chain couples TRBV7-2 to TRBJ1-1; TRBD1 might be the D (6 bases). Trimming pared 6 bases from V and 0 bases from J, leaving 11 bases between. In germline, CDR1 is SGHTA, CDR2 FQGNSA. The CDR3 covers 14 residues. The DNA of the CDR3 is TGTGCCAGCAGTTTGACAGGAGTGAACACTGAAGCTTTCTTT. Protein product: CASSLTGVNTEAFF. The full variable domain, with the rest looked up from reference TRBV7-2 and TRBJ1-1, is GAGVSQSPSNKVTEKGKDVELRCDPISGHTALYWYRQSLGQGLEFLIYFQGNSAPDKSGLPSDRFSAERTGGSVSTLTIQRTQQEDSAVYLCASSLTGVNTEAFFGQGTRLTVV.